Listed below are T cell receptor beta chains from one sample, sequenced in a study. TCRdb re-called the 5' RACE reads with MiXCR, one entry per CDR3 protein. The sample lists thousands of distinct CDR3 sequences, roughly a sixth seen once, with roughly 3.6% in the top ten. Sequencing was carried out using memory CD4+ T cells sorted from blood. These receptors came from a female donor with breast cancer. Both conserved end residues are part of each CDR3. Fields, in order: CDR3 length, J gene, clone size, V gene, D gene, CDR3 DNA, CDR3 protein. D genes are given only for firm matches. For some rows the clone size is stated as once, few or many, or as a class when expanded; others skip it.

cdr3_length: 14
j_call: TRBJ2-1
clone_size: few
v_call: TRBV5-8
d_call: TRBD1
cdr3_nt: TGTGCCAGCAGCTTCCGGACAGGGGGCGGTGAGCAGTTCTTC
cdr3_aa: CASSFRTGGGEQFF

cdr3_length: 15
j_call: TRBJ1-2
clone_size: medium-sized
v_call: TRBV28
d_call: TRBD1
cdr3_nt: TGTGCCAGCAGAATAAGCAGGACAGGGATTTATGGCTACACCTTC
cdr3_aa: CASRISRTGIYGYTF

cdr3_length: 16
j_call: TRBJ1-3
clone_size: NA
v_call: TRBV9
d_call: NA
cdr3_nt: TGTGCCAGCAGCGTAGCTCTGTGGGGTTCTGGAAACACCATATATTTT
cdr3_aa: CASSVALWGSGNTIYF

cdr3_length: 13
j_call: TRBJ2-3
clone_size: many
v_call: TRBV24-1
d_call: NA
cdr3_nt: TGTGCCAGCAGGGGTAGTGTGACAGATACGCAGTATTTT
cdr3_aa: CASRGSVTDTQYF

cdr3_length: 15
j_call: TRBJ1-5
clone_size: many
v_call: TRBV19
d_call: NA
cdr3_nt: TGTGCCACCTTAGCTAGATTTAATAGCAATCAGCCCCAGCATTTT
cdr3_aa: CATLARFNSNQPQHF

cdr3_length: 14
j_call: TRBJ2-2
clone_size: many
v_call: TRBV7-2
d_call: NA
cdr3_nt: TGTGCCAGCAAAACAGGCCCAAACACCGGGGAGCTGTTTTTT
cdr3_aa: CASKTGPNTGELFF

cdr3_length: 15
j_call: TRBJ2-1
clone_size: many
v_call: TRBV5-1
d_call: NA
cdr3_nt: TGCGCCAGCAACCTTCTTAGCGGCCCCTACAATGAGCAGTTCTTC
cdr3_aa: CASNLLSGPYNEQFF

cdr3_length: 14
j_call: TRBJ2-3
clone_size: many
v_call: TRBV4-2
d_call: NA
cdr3_nt: TGTGCCAGCAGCCAGGACCAACGCACAGATACGCAGTATTTT
cdr3_aa: CASSQDQRTDTQYF

cdr3_length: 14
j_call: TRBJ2-1
clone_size: medium-sized
v_call: TRBV7-9
d_call: NA
cdr3_nt: TGTGCCAGCAGCCGGGGAGGTTCTGGGAATGAGCAGTTCTTC
cdr3_aa: CASSRGGSGNEQFF

cdr3_length: 16
j_call: TRBJ1-6
clone_size: many
v_call: TRBV28
d_call: NA
cdr3_nt: TGTGCCAGCAGCATTACCGGGACTGCAAATAGTTCACCCCTCCACTTT
cdr3_aa: CASSITGTANSSPLHF

cdr3_length: 15
j_call: TRBJ2-7
clone_size: NA
v_call: TRBV11-1
d_call: NA
cdr3_nt: TGTGCCAGCAGCAGACTACCCGTACGTTTGAGGGAGCAGTACTTC
cdr3_aa: CASSRLPVRLREQYF

cdr3_length: 15
j_call: TRBJ2-1
clone_size: few
v_call: TRBV5-1
d_call: TRBD2
cdr3_nt: TGCGCCAGCAGCCAGGGACTAGCGGGAGTAGGTGAGCAGTTCTTC
cdr3_aa: CASSQGLAGVGEQFF

cdr3_length: 14
j_call: TRBJ1-1
clone_size: many
v_call: TRBV5-1
d_call: NA
cdr3_nt: TGCGCCAGCTCGACTAGCGACTTGAACACTGAAGCTTTCTTT
cdr3_aa: CASSTSDLNTEAFF

cdr3_length: 15
j_call: TRBJ1-5
clone_size: NA
v_call: TRBV7-2
d_call: TRBD1
cdr3_nt: TGTGCCAGCAGCGCAACAGGGGGTGACAATCAGCCCCAGCATTTT
cdr3_aa: CASSATGGDNQPQHF

cdr3_length: 11
j_call: TRBJ2-5
clone_size: medium-sized
v_call: TRBV6-2/TRBV6-3
d_call: NA
cdr3_nt: TGTGCCAGCAGCGAGCGCGAGACCCAGTACTTC
cdr3_aa: CASSERETQYF

cdr3_length: 16
j_call: TRBJ2-3
clone_size: medium-sized
v_call: TRBV5-1
d_call: TRBD2
cdr3_nt: TGCGCCAGCAGCTTGGCAGCTGGGACTAGTTCAGATACGCAGTATTTT
cdr3_aa: CASSLAAGTSSDTQYF

cdr3_length: 13
j_call: TRBJ2-1
clone_size: NA
v_call: TRBV10-1
d_call: NA
cdr3_nt: TGCGCCAGCAGCCCTCGGGCTAGGAATGAGCAGTTCTTC
cdr3_aa: CASSPRARNEQFF

cdr3_length: 11
j_call: TRBJ2-7
clone_size: many
v_call: TRBV28
d_call: NA
cdr3_nt: TGTGCCAGCAGTGCCGATTTTAGGCAGTACTTC
cdr3_aa: CASSADFRQYF

cdr3_length: 15
j_call: TRBJ2-1
clone_size: many
v_call: TRBV29-1
d_call: TRBD2
cdr3_nt: TGCAGCGTTGCGGTCGCGGGAGTCGAAAGTGGTGAGCAGTTCTTC
cdr3_aa: CSVAVAGVESGEQFF

cdr3_length: 15
j_call: TRBJ2-3
clone_size: many
v_call: TRBV24-1
d_call: NA
cdr3_nt: TGTGCCACCAGTGGGTCTTCTCACAGGACAGATACGCAGTATTTT
cdr3_aa: CATSGSSHRTDTQYF

cdr3_length: 12
j_call: TRBJ1-1
clone_size: NA
v_call: TRBV29-1
d_call: TRBD1
cdr3_nt: TGCAGCGGGGGGACAGGCCGATTCGAAGCTTTCTTT
cdr3_aa: CSGGTGRFEAFF

cdr3_length: 15
j_call: TRBJ2-3
clone_size: medium-sized
v_call: TRBV9
d_call: NA
cdr3_nt: TGTGCCAGCAGCGTACAGGGTGTTTTGGCAGATACGCAGTATTTT
cdr3_aa: CASSVQGVLADTQYF

cdr3_length: 12
j_call: TRBJ2-1
clone_size: NA
v_call: TRBV7-2
d_call: NA
cdr3_nt: TGTGCCAGCAGTTGGACGGACAATGAGCAGTTCTTC
cdr3_aa: CASSWTDNEQFF

cdr3_length: 12
j_call: TRBJ2-7
clone_size: NA
v_call: TRBV12-3/TRBV12-4
d_call: NA
cdr3_nt: TGTGCCAGCCGAAAACAGGGCGACGAGCAGTACTTC
cdr3_aa: CASRKQGDEQYF

cdr3_length: 17
j_call: TRBJ2-7
clone_size: NA
v_call: TRBV25-1
d_call: TRBD1
cdr3_nt: TGTGCCAGCAGTACCGCCGGGGGGGACAGGGGGAAATACGAGCAGTACTTC
cdr3_aa: CASSTAGGDRGKYEQYF

cdr3_length: 17
j_call: TRBJ1-2
clone_size: many
v_call: TRBV12-3/TRBV12-4
d_call: NA
cdr3_nt: TGTGCCAGCAGTCCCCCCCCGGGACGCCATACGGACTATGGCTACACCTTC
cdr3_aa: CASSPPPGRHTDYGYTF

cdr3_length: 16
j_call: TRBJ2-1
clone_size: medium-sized
v_call: TRBV5-1
d_call: TRBD1
cdr3_nt: TGCGCCAGCAGCCCGGTCCCGGGACAGGGGAACAATGAGCAGTTCTTC
cdr3_aa: CASSPVPGQGNNEQFF

cdr3_length: 12
j_call: TRBJ2-7
clone_size: NA
v_call: TRBV29-1
d_call: NA
cdr3_nt: TGCAGCGTTTCCAGCGGTGCGGGCCAGCAGTACTTC
cdr3_aa: CSVSSGAGQQYF

cdr3_length: 14
j_call: TRBJ2-2
clone_size: NA
v_call: TRBV30
d_call: TRBD1
cdr3_nt: TGTGCCTGGAGGGACAGGGAGAACACCGGGGAGCTGTTTTTT
cdr3_aa: CAWRDRENTGELFF